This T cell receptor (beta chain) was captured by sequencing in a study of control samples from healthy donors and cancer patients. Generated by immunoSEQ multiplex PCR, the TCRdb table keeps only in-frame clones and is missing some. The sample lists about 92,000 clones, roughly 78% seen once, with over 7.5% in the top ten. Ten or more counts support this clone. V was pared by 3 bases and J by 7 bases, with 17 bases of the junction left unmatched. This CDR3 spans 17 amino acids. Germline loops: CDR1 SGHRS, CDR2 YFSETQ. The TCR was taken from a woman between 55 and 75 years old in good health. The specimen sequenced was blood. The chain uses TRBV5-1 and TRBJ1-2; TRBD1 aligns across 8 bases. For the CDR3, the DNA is TGCGCCAGCAGCTCTTCGGACAGGGCGTGGGCCGGGGCTGGCTACACCTTC. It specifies CASSSSDRAWAGAGYTF.